This T cell receptor (beta chain) emerged from a study of vaccination and CD4 T cells after COVID-19. Study-level background: Sampling that followed vaccination took place a median roughly 69 days after dose two, within a range of 14 to 241. Points from the study as a whole: Median SARS-CoV-2-reactive clonotypes rose from about 22 to 38, not significantly.

The treatment denotes: roughly ten-day PBMC culture with coronavirus spike peptide pools or control peptides (ViraFEST assay). CD4+ T cells of the unexposed donor were collected before the COVID-19 pandemic (2011-2018). In the ViraFEST assay, peptide-pool expansion preceded TCR sequencing of expanded clonotypes. Half the growth medium was swapped for new IL-2 medium on days 3 and 7. Concerning this clonotype: Its antigen remains unknown.

V shed 3 bases and J 0 bases; nucleotides not matched to a gene: 5. The CDR3 is 17 residues long. The Oncomine TCR Beta short-read assay was what sequenced the DNA obtained from cultured CD4+ T cells. Genomic DNA was extracted from cultured CD4+ T cells. Each CDR3 protein is one row after TCRdb ran MiXCR on the PCR reads. Of about 7,300 distinct CDR3 sequences detected, roughly 30% appear once; the ten largest clones hold roughly an eighth. The sequence was collected from a human donor in good health. Sequences were obtained from CD4+ T cells from blood, cultured in vitro. This sequence joins TRBV5-3 and TRBJ2-7, with 14 bases fitting TRBD2. TRBV5-3 carries the ORF label, with uncertain function. The CDR3 loop reads CARSSLTSGRASYEQYF. The CDR3 nucleotides read TGTGCCAGAAGCTCGTTGACTAGCGGGAGGGCCTCCTACGAGCAGTACTTC.